The rows below give T cell receptor beta chains drawn from one sample of a study of blood T cell repertoires in COVID-19. Only in-frame clones appear in the TCRdb table, and some are missing; sequencing was by immunoSEQ multiplex PCR. This sample has 70,000 to 90,000 clones, with over 65% found just once. The sequenced sample was peripheral blood. All receptors come from a human donor in a cohort sampled during active COVID-19. CDR3s include the opening cysteine and the closing phenylalanine or tryptophan. The order of the fields is J gene, V gene, clone size, D gene, CDR3 DNA, CDR3 protein. D genes are given only for firm matches. Clone size is not always given. Where it is, it says once, few, many or a class for expanded clones.

J: TRBJ1-2; V: TRBV2; size: .; D: TRBD1; DNA: TGTGCCAGCAGTGCCCGACAGGGGGCAAACTATGGCTACACCTTC; CDR3: CASSARQGANYGYTF
J: TRBJ1-2; V: TRBV20-1; size: .; D: TRBD1; DNA: TGCAGTGCTAGTGGGGGACAGGGAGATGGCTACACCTTC; CDR3: CSASGGQGDGYTF
J: TRBJ1-4; V: TRBV7-9; size: once; D: TRBD1; DNA: TGTGCCAGCAGCTTCTCGACAGGGCGTGAAAAACTGTTTTTT; CDR3: CASSFSTGREKLFF
J: TRBJ2-3; V: TRBV18; size: .; D: .; DNA: TGTGCCAGCTCACCAACAGGCAGCACAGATACGCAGTATTTT; CDR3: CASSPTGSTDTQYF
J: TRBJ1-3; V: TRBV7-3; size: .; D: .; DNA: TGTGCCAGCAGCTTAAATGCAGGGAGGACTGGAAACACCATATATTTT; CDR3: CASSLNAGRTGNTIYF
J: TRBJ2-6; V: TRBV7-2; size: .; D: .; DNA: TGTGCCAGCAGCTTAAGGCAGGGTTCTGGGGCCAACGTCCTGACTTTC; CDR3: CASSLRQGSGANVLTF
J: TRBJ2-5; V: TRBV7-3; size: .; D: .; DNA: TGTGCCAGCAGCCCCGGACAGTCGGAGACCCAGTACTTC; CDR3: CASSPGQSETQYF
J: TRBJ1-6; V: TRBV28; size: few; D: .; DNA: TGTGCCAGTTATGCGGGGACCCCTTTATGGTCCCTCCACTTT; CDR3: CASYAGTPLWSLHF
J: TRBJ2-7; V: TRBV5-4; size: .; D: .; DNA: TGTGCCAGCAGCTTAAACAGAAACGAGCAGTACTTC; CDR3: CASSLNRNEQYF
J: TRBJ2-3; V: TRBV5-4; size: .; D: TRBD2; DNA: TGTGCCAGCAGCTTAACCGGGACTAGCGGGAGGGCCTCGCAGTATTTT; CDR3: CASSLTGTSGRASQYF
J: TRBJ2-6; V: TRBV19; size: .; D: .; DNA: TGTGCCAGTTCGTCAGGGTCCGGGGCCAACGTCCTGACTTTC; CDR3: CASSSGSGANVLTF
J: TRBJ1-2; V: TRBV6-5; size: .; D: TRBD1; DNA: TGTGCCAGCAGCAAATTTTCCGGGACAGCTAATGGCTACACCTTC; CDR3: CASSKFSGTANGYTF
J: TRBJ2-1; V: TRBV27; size: few; D: TRBD2; DNA: TGTGCCAGCAGTTTATCCTCGACTAGCGGGCGTATCAATGAGCAGTTCTTC; CDR3: CASSLSSTSGRINEQFF
J: TRBJ1-6; V: TRBV3-1/TRBV3-2; size: .; D: .; DNA: TGTGCCAGCAGCCTAGGACAGTCAAATTCACCCCTCCACTTT; CDR3: CASSLGQSNSPLHF
J: TRBJ2-7; V: TRBV5-5; size: .; D: TRBD1; DNA: TGTGCCAGCAGTTTTACCGGGACAGGGCCCTACGAGCAGTACTTC; CDR3: CASSFTGTGPYEQYF
J: TRBJ2-7; V: TRBV6-5; size: .; D: TRBD1; DNA: TGTGCCAGCAGCCCGGGACAGGGGGACGAGCAGTACTTC; CDR3: CASSPGQGDEQYF
J: TRBJ1-5; V: TRBV6-2/TRBV6-3; size: .; D: .; DNA: TGTGCCAGCAGTTACGCGGGCGGGTATCAGCCCCAGCATTTT; CDR3: CASSYAGGYQPQHF
J: TRBJ2-3; V: TRBV5-1; size: .; D: TRBD1; DNA: TGCGCCAGCAGCGTGACAGGGGATAGCACAGATACGCAGTATTTT; CDR3: CASSVTGDSTDTQYF
J: TRBJ2-1; V: TRBV10-2; size: .; D: .; DNA: TGCGCCAGCAGTGACCCGCGGCATACAGGGTACAATGAGCAGTTCTTC; CDR3: CASSDPRHTGYNEQFF
J: TRBJ1-4; V: TRBV19; size: few; D: .; DNA: TGTGCCAGTAGTATAGAAGTGTCAAACGGAAAACTGTTTTTT; CDR3: CASSIEVSNGKLFF
J: TRBJ1-2; V: TRBV2; size: .; D: TRBD1; DNA: TGTGCCAGCAGCACTCCCGGGACAGTTTTTGGCTACACCTTC; CDR3: CASSTPGTVFGYTF
J: TRBJ1-4; V: TRBV6-2/TRBV6-3; size: .; D: .; DNA: TGTGCCAGCAGTACTGCAACTAATGAAAAACTGTTTTTT; CDR3: CASSTATNEKLFF
J: TRBJ2-7; V: TRBV6-5; size: .; D: .; DNA: TGTGCCAGCAGTTACCGCCAGGGCATATACGAGCAGTACTTC; CDR3: CASSYRQGIYEQYF
J: TRBJ2-3; V: TRBV25-1; size: .; D: TRBD2; DNA: TGTGCCAGCAGTGAATGGCGGGGGGGCACAGATACGCAGTATTTT; CDR3: CASSEWRGGTDTQYF
J: TRBJ2-3; V: TRBV6-6; size: .; D: .; DNA: TGTGCCAGCTCAGGGTTAGTCGCGCAGTATTTT; CDR3: CASSGLVAQYF
J: TRBJ1-5; V: TRBV28; size: .; D: .; DNA: TGTGCCAGCAGTTTACCCAAACAGGGAATCCGTCCCCAGCATTTT; CDR3: CASSLPKQGIRPQHF
J: TRBJ2-1; V: TRBV3-1/TRBV3-2; size: .; D: TRBD2; DNA: TGTGCCAGCAGACCCGACTACCGCGGGAGTTTCAGTGAGCAGTTCTTC; CDR3: CASRPDYRGSFSEQFF
J: TRBJ2-1; V: TRBV6-5; size: .; D: .; DNA: TGTGCCAGCAGACCTACTGAGGGTCCCCAGTTCTTC; CDR3: CASRPTEGPQFF
J: TRBJ2-7; V: TRBV6-1; size: .; D: TRBD1; DNA: TGTGCCAGCAGTGACAGGCCGGGTCAGGGGGCATTTCTGAACGAGCAGTACTTC; CDR3: CASSDRPGQGAFLNEQYF
J: TRBJ1-4; V: TRBV13; size: .; D: .; DNA: TGTGCCAGCAGCCGCCCAGGGTTTGAAAAACTGTTTTTT; CDR3: CASSRPGFEKLFF
J: TRBJ1-6; V: TRBV30; size: .; D: TRBD1; DNA: TGTGCCTGGACCTTCATGCAGGGGGTCGGGAATTCACCCCTCCACTTT; CDR3: CAWTFMQGVGNSPLHF
J: TRBJ2-1; V: TRBV10-1; size: .; D: TRBD2; DNA: TGCGCCAGCAGTGAGGATAGCGGGAGGGTCTACAATGAGCAGTTCTTC; CDR3: CASSEDSGRVYNEQFF
J: TRBJ1-2; V: TRBV24-1; size: .; D: .; DNA: TGTGCCACCAGTGAGGCAGGATACAACTATGGCTACACCTTC; CDR3: CATSEAGYNYGYTF
J: TRBJ2-3; V: TRBV28; size: once; D: .; DNA: TGTGCCAGCAGTTTAGTCGACAGGCCAACAGATACGCAGTATTTT; CDR3: CASSLVDRPTDTQYF
J: TRBJ2-2; V: TRBV19; size: .; D: .; DNA: TGTGCCAGTAGTATTTCGGTCACCGGGGAGCTGTTTTTT; CDR3: CASSISVTGELFF
J: TRBJ1-1; V: TRBV24-1; size: .; D: .; DNA: TGTGCCACTAAACAATCGAACACTGAAGCTTTCTTT; CDR3: CATKQSNTEAFF
J: TRBJ2-3; V: TRBV11-2; size: .; D: .; DNA: TGTGCCAGCAGCTTAGATGGCGGGGAGAGCACAGATACGCAGTATTTT; CDR3: CASSLDGGESTDTQYF